The 3 T cell receptor beta chains below come from one sample, sequenced in a study of shared clonotypes between healthy human individuals. Assay used: immunoSEQ multiplex PCR; TCRdb lists only in-frame clones, some missing. The sample yields roughly 2,300,000 clones, roughly 92% seen once. What was sequenced was naive CD4+ T cells from PBMCs. Described subset: CD45RA+ positively selected. The receptors were gathered from a man aged 18 to 29 in good health. Some clones in this sample may be carry-over from other donors' samples.

The chain joins TRBV11-2 to TRBJ2-3; unclear D gene. Trimming took 6 bases from V and 6 from J, leaving 22 bases between them. The CDR3 runs 16 residues. CDR1 SGHAT and CDR2 FQNNGV come from the germline V gene. The CDR3 DNA reads as TGTGCCAGCAGAGCAACCGCACCCCTAGTAACCGATACGCAGTATTTT. Translating gives CASRATAPLVTDTQYF.

The rearrangement joins TRBV7-3 to TRBJ1-2, with TRBD1 matching over 8 bases. The germline gives CDR1 SGHTA, CDR2 FQGTGA. J lost 5 bases, V lost 2 bases, and 4 bases had no gene match. This CDR3 contains 14 residues. CDR3 residues: CASSLSGTGYGYTF. The CDR3 DNA follows: TGTGCCAGCAGCTTATCGGGGACAGGATATGGCTACACCTTC.

The chain recombines TRBV7-8 with TRBJ2-2; D may be TRBD1 (6 bases). With 5 bases removed from V and 1 base from J, the gap between germline ends came to 8 bases. Germline V gene sequence: CDR1 SGHVS, CDR2 FQNEAQ. The CDR3 loop spans 14 amino acids. The CDR3 coding sequence is TGTGCCAGCAGCACGGACAGGAACACCGGGGAGCTGTTTTTT. Its protein product is CASSTDRNTGELFF.